The sample holds a few counts of the clone carrying this TCR beta chain. The antigen is not known. Method: immunoSEQ multiplex PCR; TCRdb's copy keeps in-frame clones and lacks some. The data contain under 2,000 clones, around 34% of them singletons. This specimen comes from a study of T cells in localized non-small cell lung cancer. General study points: Longer overall survival associated with higher blood T cell density; shorter survival with higher adjacent-lung clonality.

V dropped 4 bases and J dropped 5 bases, with 18 bases sitting between them. The CDR3 is made up of 16 amino acids. Germline CDR1 reads MGHRA; CDR2 reads YSYEKL. Material: normal lung tissue next to the tumor, obtained before any cancer treatment. The receptor was isolated from a female donor at least 60 years old with stage II squamous cell lung carcinoma. The genes are TRBV4-1 and TRBJ2-1; D gene uncertain. CDR3 nucleotides: TGCGCCAGCAGCCCCCTGACATCACCAGGAGACAATGAGCAGTTCTTC. Its protein is CASSPLTSPGDNEQFF.